This T cell receptor (beta chain) was retrieved from a study of T cell clones after liver transplantation. Study as a whole: A pre-transplant mixed lymphocyte reaction with TCRbeta sequencing defined graft-donor-reactive clones followed in post-transplant blood. Blood was drawn pre-transplant, before withdrawal, and after full or failed withdrawal.

Unstimulated PBMCs were sorted into CD3+CD4+ and CD3+CD8+ populations. This CDR3 has 13 amino acids. Trimming took off 5 bases at V and 7 bases at J, with 11 bases between the two ends. CDR1 MNHNY and CDR2 SVGAGI come from the germline V gene (reference sequence). Some clones are missing from TCRdb's copy, which holds only in-frame ones; the method was immunoSEQ multiplex PCR. The sample holds 65,000 to 95,000 clones, about four fifths seen once. This clone occurred once. The material sequenced was CD4+ T cells from blood, taken before liver transplant. The chain combines TRBV6-6 with TRBJ2-2; no definite D call. This receptor was taken from a human donor who received a liver transplant. The CDR3 spells CASSPTLRGELFF. In DNA form, the CDR3 reads TGTGCCAGCAGTCCGACTCTCCGCGGGGAGCTGTTTTTT.